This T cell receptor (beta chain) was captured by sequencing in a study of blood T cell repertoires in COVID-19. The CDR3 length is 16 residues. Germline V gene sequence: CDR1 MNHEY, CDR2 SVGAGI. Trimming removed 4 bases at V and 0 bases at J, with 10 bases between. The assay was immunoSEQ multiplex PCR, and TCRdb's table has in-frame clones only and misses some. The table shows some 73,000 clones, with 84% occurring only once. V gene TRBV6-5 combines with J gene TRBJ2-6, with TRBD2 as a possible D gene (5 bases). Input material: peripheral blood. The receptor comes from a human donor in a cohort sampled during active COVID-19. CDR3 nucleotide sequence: TGTGCCAGCAGTTGGCTAGCTTCCTCTGGGGCCAACGTCCTGACTTTC. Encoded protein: CASSWLASSGANVLTF.